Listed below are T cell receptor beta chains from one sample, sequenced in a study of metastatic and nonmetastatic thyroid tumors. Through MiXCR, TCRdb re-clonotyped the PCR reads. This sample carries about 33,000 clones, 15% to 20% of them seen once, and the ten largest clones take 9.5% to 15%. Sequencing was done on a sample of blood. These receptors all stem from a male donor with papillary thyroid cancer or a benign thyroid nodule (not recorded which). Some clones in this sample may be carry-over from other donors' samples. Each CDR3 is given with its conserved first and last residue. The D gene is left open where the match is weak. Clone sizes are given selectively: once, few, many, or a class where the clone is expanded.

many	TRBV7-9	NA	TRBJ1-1	TGTGCCAGCAGCTTCCAGGCAGGGGACGCTTTCTTT	CASSFQAGDAFF
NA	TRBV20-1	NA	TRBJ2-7	TGCAGTGCTTGCGGTAGCTGGCTTCCCTACGAGCAGTACTTC	CSACGSWLPYEQYF
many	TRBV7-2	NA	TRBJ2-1	TGTGCCAGCAGCCCCGAGGGGGTCGGGGAGCAGTTCTTC	CASSPEGVGEQFF
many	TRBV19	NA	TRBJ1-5	TGTGCCAGTAGTATAGACTATCAGCCCCAGCATTTT	CASSIDYQPQHF
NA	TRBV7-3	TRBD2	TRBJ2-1	TGTGCCAGCAGCTTAAGGTTGCTGGAGGCTAGCGGCAATGAGCAGTTCTTC	CASSLRLLEASGNEQFF
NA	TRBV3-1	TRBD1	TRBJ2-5	TGTGCCAGCAGCCAAGGGGACAGGCAAGAGACCCAGTACTTC	CASSQGDRQETQYF
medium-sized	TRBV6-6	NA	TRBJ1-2	TGTGCCAGCAGTTACCAGGACAACTCTTATGGCTACACCTTC	CASSYQDNSYGYTF
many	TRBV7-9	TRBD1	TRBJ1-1	TGTGCCAGCAGCCTGGGACAGGGGGCATCGTCCCCTGAAGCTTTCTTT	CASSLGQGASSPEAFF
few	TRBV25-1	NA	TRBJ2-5	TGTGCCAGCAGTTCCGGGACAAAATGGGGAGAGACCCAGTACTTC	CASSSGTKWGETQYF
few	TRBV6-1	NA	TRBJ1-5	TGTGCCAGAAGGGGTCTGACAGGACAGACCCAGCATTTT	CARRGLTGQTQHF
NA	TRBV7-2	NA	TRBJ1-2	TGTGCCAGCAGACCTCAGGGTTTTGGGCCTTCTGTCTACACCTTC	CASRPQGFGPSVYTF
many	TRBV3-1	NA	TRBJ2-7	TGTGCCAGCAGCCGAACAGGACCCGGTGGCGAGCAGTACTTC	CASSRTGPGGEQYF
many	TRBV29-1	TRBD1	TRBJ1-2	TGCAGCGTTGACCCACCGACGGGACAGGGGGGATATGGCTACACCTTC	CSVDPPTGQGGYGYTF
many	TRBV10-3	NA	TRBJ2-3	TGTGCCATCAACGGACCGAACACAGATACGCAGTATTTT	CAINGPNTDTQYF
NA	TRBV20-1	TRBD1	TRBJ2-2	TGCAGTGCTAGAGATGTTGGACAGGGAAACACCGGGGAGCTGTTTTTT	CSARDVGQGNTGELFF
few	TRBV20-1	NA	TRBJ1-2	TGCAGTGCTAGAGATGGGGGAGGCGGGCCCTATGGCTACACCTTC	CSARDGGGGPYGYTF
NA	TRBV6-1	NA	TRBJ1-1	TGTGCCAGCACAGCTCGGAGGGCCACTGAAGCTTTCTTT	CASTARRATEAFF
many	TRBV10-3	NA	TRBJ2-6	TGTGCCATCAGCCAGAACTCTGGGGCCAACGTCCTGACTTTC	CAISQNSGANVLTF
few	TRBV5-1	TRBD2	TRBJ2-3	TGCGCCAGCAGCTTCGAGCGGGAGGCGCAGTATTTT	CASSFEREAQYF
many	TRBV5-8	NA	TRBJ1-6	TGTGCCAGCAGCTTGGGGGATAACATGAATAATTCACCCCTCCACTTT	CASSLGDNMNNSPLHF
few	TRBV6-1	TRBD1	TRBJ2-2	TGTGCCAGCAGAACAGGGGGCGCCGACACCGGGGAGCTGTTTTTT	CASRTGGADTGELFF
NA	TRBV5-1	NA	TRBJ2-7	TGCGCCAGCAGCTTGGGTGTGGGTCCGAACAACGAGCAGTACTTC	CASSLGVGPNNEQYF
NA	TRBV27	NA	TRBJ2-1	TGTGCCAGCAGTTTAAGCCACGTGACCAGAAAGTTCTTC	CASSLSHVTRKFF
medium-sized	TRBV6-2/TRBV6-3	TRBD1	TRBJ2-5	TGTGCCAGCAGTTACCCCGACAGGGGGAATCGCGAGACCCAGTACTTC	CASSYPDRGNRETQYF